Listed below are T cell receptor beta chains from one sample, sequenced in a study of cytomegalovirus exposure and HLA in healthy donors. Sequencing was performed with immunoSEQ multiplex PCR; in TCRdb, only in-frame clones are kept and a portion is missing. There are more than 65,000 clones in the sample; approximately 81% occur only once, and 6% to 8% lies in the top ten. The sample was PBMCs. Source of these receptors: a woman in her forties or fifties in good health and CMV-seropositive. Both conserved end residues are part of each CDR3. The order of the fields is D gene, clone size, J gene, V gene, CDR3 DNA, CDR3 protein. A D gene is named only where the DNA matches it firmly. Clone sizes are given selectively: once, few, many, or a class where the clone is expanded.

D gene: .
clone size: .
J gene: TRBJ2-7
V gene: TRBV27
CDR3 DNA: TGTGCCAGCAAAAAATTGGGAGTTAGCTCCTACGAGCAGTACTTC
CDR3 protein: CASKKLGVSSYEQYF

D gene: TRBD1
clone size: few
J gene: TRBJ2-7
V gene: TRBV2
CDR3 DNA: TGTGCCAGCAGTGGTGCCGGGACAGGGTCTGGCGAGCAGTACTTC
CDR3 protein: CASSGAGTGSGEQYF

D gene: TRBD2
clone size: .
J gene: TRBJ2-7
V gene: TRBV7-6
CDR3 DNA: TGTGCCAGCAGCTCCCGACTAGCGGGAAGTGGCGAGCAGTACTTC
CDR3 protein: CASSSRLAGSGEQYF

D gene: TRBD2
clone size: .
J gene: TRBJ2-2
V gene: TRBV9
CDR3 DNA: TGTGCCAGCAGCCCGACTAGCGGGAGAACGATTAACACCGGGGAGCTGTTTTTT
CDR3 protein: CASSPTSGRTINTGELFF

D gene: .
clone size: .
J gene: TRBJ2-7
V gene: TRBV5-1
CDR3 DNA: TGCGCCAGCAGCCCACAGGGTGCGTCCTACGAGCAGTACTTC
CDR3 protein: CASSPQGASYEQYF

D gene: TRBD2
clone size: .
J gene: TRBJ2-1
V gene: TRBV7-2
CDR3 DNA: TGTGCCAGCAGCTTAGCGGGAGCGGGAGCGGCTGAGCAGTTCTTC
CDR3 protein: CASSLAGAGAAEQFF

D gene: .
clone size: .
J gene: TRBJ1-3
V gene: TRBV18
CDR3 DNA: TGTGCCAGCTCACAGCAGGCGAGCTCTGGAAACACCATATATTTT
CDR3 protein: CASSQQASSGNTIYF

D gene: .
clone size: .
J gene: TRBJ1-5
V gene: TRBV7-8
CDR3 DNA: TGTGCCAGCAGCCGCCATAGGCTAGAAAATCAGCCCCAGCATTTT
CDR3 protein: CASSRHRLENQPQHF

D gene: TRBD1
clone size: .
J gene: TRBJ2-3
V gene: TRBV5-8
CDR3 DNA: TGTGCCAGCAGCTGGGGACAGTCGGAGACAGATACGCAGTATTTT
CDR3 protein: CASSWGQSETDTQYF

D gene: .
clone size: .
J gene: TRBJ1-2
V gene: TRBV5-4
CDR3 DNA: TGTGCCAGCAGCTCGGACAGTTTCTATGGCTACACCTTC
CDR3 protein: CASSSDSFYGYTF

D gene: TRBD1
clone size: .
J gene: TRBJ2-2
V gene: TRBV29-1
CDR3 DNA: TGCAGCGTGAAGACAGGGGCGTCCACCGGGGAGCTGTTTTTT
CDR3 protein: CSVKTGASTGELFF

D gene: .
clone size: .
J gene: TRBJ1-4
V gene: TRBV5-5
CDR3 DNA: TGTGCCAGCAGCTTCGCCGTCACAGGGGAAAAACTGTTTTTT
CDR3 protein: CASSFAVTGEKLFF

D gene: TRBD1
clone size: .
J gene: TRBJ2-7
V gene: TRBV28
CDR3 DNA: TGTGCCAGCAGGCCCCCCGGACAGGGCTACGAGCAGTACTTC
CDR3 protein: CASRPPGQGYEQYF

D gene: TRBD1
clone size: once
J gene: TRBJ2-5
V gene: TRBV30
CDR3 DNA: TGTGCCTGGAATCGCGGACAGGTCAAAGAGACCCAGTACTTC
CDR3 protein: CAWNRGQVKETQYF

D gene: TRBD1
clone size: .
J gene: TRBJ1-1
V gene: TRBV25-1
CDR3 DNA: TGTGCCAGCAGCCTGACAGGGCCGGGCACTGAAGCTTTCTTT
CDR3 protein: CASSLTGPGTEAFF

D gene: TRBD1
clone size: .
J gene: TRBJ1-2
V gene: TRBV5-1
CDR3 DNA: TGCGCCAGCAGCTTCCTGGGGATACAGGGGGCGAGCTATGGCTACACCTTC
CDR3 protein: CASSFLGIQGASYGYTF

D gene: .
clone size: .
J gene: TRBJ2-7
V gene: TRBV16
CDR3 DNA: TGTGCCAGCAGCACTCGACAGGGTGGGACTTTCTACGAGCAGTACTTC
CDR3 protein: CASSTRQGGTFYEQYF

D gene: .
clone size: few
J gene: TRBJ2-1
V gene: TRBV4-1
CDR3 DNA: TGCGCCAGCAGCCAACCCGGGAGTAATGGTGAGCAGTTCTTC
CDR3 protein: CASSQPGSNGEQFF

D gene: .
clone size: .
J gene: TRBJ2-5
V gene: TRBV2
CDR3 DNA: TGTGCCAGCAGTTCAACTAGCTTCGGGCAAGAGACCCAGTACTTC
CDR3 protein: CASSSTSFGQETQYF

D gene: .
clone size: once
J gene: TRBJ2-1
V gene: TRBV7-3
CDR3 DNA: TGTGCCAGCAGCCCCGGGACTCTATCTAATGAGCAGTTCTTC
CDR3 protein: CASSPGTLSNEQFF

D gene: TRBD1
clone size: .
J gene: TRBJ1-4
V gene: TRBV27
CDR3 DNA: TGTGCCAGCAGTTTGACCGGGACAGGGCGCGAAAAACTGTTTTTT
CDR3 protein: CASSLTGTGREKLFF

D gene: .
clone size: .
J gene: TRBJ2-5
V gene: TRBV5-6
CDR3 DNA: TGTGCCAGCAGCTTGGAGCGCGGATCATGGGAGACCCAGTACTTC
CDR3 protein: CASSLERGSWETQYF

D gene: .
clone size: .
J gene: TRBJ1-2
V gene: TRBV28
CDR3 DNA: TGTGCCAGCAGTTTAACAGGGAGCCTGAGCTATGGCTACACCTTC
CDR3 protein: CASSLTGSLSYGYTF

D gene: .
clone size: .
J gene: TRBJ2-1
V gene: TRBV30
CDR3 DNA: TGTGCCTGGGCCAGGAATAAAGGTGAGCAGTTCTTC
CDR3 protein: CAWARNKGEQFF

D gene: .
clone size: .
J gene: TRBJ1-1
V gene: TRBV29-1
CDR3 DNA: TGCAGCGTACGCAGTAGCAACACTGAAGCTTTCTTT
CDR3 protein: CSVRSSNTEAFF

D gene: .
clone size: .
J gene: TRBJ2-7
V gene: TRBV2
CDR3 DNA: TGTGCCAGCAGTGACAACACCTTCTCCGAGCAGTACTTC
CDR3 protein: CASSDNTFSEQYF

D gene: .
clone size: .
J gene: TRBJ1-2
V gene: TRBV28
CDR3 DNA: TGTGCCAGCAGCCCACGGAACTATGGCTACACCTTC
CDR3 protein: CASSPRNYGYTF

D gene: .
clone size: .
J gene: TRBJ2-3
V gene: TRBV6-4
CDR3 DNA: TGTGCCAGCAGGGGAGCGGAAATGAGCACAGATACGCAGTATTTT
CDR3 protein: CASRGAEMSTDTQYF

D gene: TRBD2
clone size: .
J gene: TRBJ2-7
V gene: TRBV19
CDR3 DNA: TGTGCCAGTACTTCTAGCGGCTACGAGCAGTACTTC
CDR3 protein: CASTSSGYEQYF

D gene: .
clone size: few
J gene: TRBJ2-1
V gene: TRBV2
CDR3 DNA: TGTGCCAGCAGTGAGGCCAGAGGCTCCTACAATGAGCAGTTCTTC
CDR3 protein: CASSEARGSYNEQFF

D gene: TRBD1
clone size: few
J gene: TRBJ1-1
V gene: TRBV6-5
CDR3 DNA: TGTGCCAGCAGTTACTCGACAGGGGGCTTCACTGAAGCTTTCTTT
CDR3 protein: CASSYSTGGFTEAFF

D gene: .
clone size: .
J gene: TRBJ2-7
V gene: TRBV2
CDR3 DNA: TGTGCCAGCAGTGTGTTTTTCGGCTACGAGCAGTACTTC
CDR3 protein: CASSVFFGYEQYF

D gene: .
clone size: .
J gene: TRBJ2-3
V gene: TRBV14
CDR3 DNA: TGTGCCAGCAGTTACGGAGATACGCAGTATTTT
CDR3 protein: CASSYGDTQYF

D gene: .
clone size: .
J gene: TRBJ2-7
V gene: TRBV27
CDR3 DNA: TGTGCCAGCAGCTTAGCAGGGCACGAGCAGTACTTC
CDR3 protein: CASSLAGHEQYF

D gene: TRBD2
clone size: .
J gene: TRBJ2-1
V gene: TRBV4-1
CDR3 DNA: TGCGCCAGCAGCCAAGAGCGGGAGGGTTACAATGAGCAGTTCTTC
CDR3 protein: CASSQEREGYNEQFF

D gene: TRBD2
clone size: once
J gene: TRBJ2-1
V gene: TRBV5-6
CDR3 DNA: TGTGCCAGCAGCCTGACTAGCGGGAGGGTCCTAATCCCCAATGAGCAGTTCTTC
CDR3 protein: CASSLTSGRVLIPNEQFF

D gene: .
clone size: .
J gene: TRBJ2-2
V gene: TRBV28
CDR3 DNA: TGTGCCAGCAGTCCCCAGGGGCTGCCAACCGGGGAGCTGTTTTTT
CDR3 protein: CASSPQGLPTGELFF

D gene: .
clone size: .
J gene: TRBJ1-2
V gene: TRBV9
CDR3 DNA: TGTGCCAGCAGCGTAGCTCGGGGGTCCAACTATGGCTACACCTTC
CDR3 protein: CASSVARGSNYGYTF

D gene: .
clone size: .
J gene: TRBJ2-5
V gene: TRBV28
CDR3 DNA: TGTGCCAGCAGTTTGGGAGTTAGTAAGACCCAGTACTTC
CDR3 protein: CASSLGVSKTQYF

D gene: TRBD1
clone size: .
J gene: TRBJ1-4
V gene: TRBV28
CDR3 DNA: TGTGCCAGCAGTTTACTTATCCAGGGGGGTGAAAAACTGTTTTTT
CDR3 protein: CASSLLIQGGEKLFF

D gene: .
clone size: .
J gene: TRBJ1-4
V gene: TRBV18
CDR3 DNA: TGTGCCAGCTCACCCCACAGGGCCCCTAATGAAAAACTGTTTTTT
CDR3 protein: CASSPHRAPNEKLFF

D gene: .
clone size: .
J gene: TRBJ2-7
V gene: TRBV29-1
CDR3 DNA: TGCAGCGTTGGCAGGGGCGGGCCCTACGAGCAGTACTTC
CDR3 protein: CSVGRGGPYEQYF

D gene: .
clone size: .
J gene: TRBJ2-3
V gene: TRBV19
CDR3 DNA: TGTGCCAGTAGTATCTCGACAGACCTTCCCACAGATACGCAGTATTTT
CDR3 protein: CASSISTDLPTDTQYF

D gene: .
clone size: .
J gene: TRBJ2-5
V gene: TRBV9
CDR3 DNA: TGTGCCAGCAGCGTAGGGCACGGGATGGAGACCCAGTACTTC
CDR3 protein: CASSVGHGMETQYF

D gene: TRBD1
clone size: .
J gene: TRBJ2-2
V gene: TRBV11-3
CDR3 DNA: TGTGCCAGCAGCTTTGGGACAGGGAACACCGGGGAGCTGTTTTTT
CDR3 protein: CASSFGTGNTGELFF

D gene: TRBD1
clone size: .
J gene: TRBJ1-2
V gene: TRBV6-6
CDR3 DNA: TGTGCCATCCAGGGACAGGGCTCCTATGGCTACACCTTC
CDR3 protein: CAIQGQGSYGYTF

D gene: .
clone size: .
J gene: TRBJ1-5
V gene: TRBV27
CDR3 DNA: TGTGCCAGCAGTCAAAACAGGGGCAATCAGCCCCAGCATTTT
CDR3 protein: CASSQNRGNQPQHF

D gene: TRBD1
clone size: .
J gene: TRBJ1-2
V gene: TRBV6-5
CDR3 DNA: TGTGCCAGCAGTAGACAGGGACTCTATGGCTACACCTTC
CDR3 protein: CASSRQGLYGYTF

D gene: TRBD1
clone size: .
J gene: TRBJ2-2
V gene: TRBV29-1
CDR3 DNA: TGCAGCGTTGAGGGACAGGGGGCCGGGGAGCTGTTTTTT
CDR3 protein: CSVEGQGAGELFF

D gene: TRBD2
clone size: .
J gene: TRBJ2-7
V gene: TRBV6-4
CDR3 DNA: TGTGCCAGCAGTCAGCTGGCGGGAGGCTCCTACGAGCAGTACTTC
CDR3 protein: CASSQLAGGSYEQYF

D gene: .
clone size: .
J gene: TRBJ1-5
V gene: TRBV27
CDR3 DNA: TGTGCCAGCAGAAGGGGAAGTAGCAATCAGCCCCAGCATTTT
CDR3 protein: CASRRGSSNQPQHF

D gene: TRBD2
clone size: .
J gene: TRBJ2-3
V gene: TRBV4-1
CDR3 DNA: TGCGCCAGCAGCCAAGACCGCGGGAGGGGCACAGATATGCAGTATTTT
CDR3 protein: CASSQDRGRGTDMQYF

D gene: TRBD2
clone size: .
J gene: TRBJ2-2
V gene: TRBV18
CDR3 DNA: TGTGCCAGCTCACCGCGGGGGTTGGACACCGGGGAGCTGTTTTTT
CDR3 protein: CASSPRGLDTGELFF

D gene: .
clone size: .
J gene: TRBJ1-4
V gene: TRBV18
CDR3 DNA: TGTGCCAGCTCACCACAAGGGACTGTCGGGCCTAGTAATGAAAAACTGTTTTTT
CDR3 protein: CASSPQGTVGPSNEKLFF

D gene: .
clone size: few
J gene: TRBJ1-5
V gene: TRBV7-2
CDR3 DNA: TGTGCCAGCAGCGAGCGCAGGGTAGGTCAGCCCCAGCATTTT
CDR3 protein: CASSERRVGQPQHF